The rows below give T cell receptor beta chains drawn from one sample of a study of shared clonotypes between healthy human individuals. Sequenced by immunoSEQ multiplex PCR; TCRdb stores in-frame clones only, minus some. Of about 460,000 clones detected, roughly 80% appear once; the ten largest clones hold about 12%. The specimen was PBMCs. These receptors all come from a woman between 40 and 50 years old in good health. Some clones in this sample may be carry-over from other donors' samples. Each CDR3 is given with its conserved first and last residue. D genes are given only for firm matches. Part of the rows lack a size; the others show once, few, many or a class for expanded clones.

D: TRBD2; J: TRBJ2-7; V: TRBV7-8; size: -; DNA: TGTGCCAGCAGCGTATCTAGCGGGAGGGCTTTCGAGCAGTACTTC; CDR3: CASSVSSGRAFEQYF
D: -; J: TRBJ2-2; V: TRBV5-1; size: once; DNA: TGCGCCAGCCAACTTACTAGCTCCGGGGAGCTGTTTTTT; CDR3: CASQLTSSGELFF
D: -; J: TRBJ2-3; V: TRBV6-6; size: -; DNA: TGTGCCAGCGGGGCGATCTCGGGCACAGATACGCAGTATTTT; CDR3: CASGAISGTDTQYF
D: TRBD2; J: TRBJ2-3; V: TRBV6-5; size: few; DNA: TGTGCCAGCACCTCCACTAGCGGGAGAACAGATACGCAGTATTTT; CDR3: CASTSTSGRTDTQYF
D: TRBD1; J: TRBJ2-1; V: TRBV7-6; size: -; DNA: TGTGCCAGCAGCCCTCCCGGGACAGGGGGCCGTTGGCAGTTCTTC; CDR3: CASSPPGTGGRWQFF
D: TRBD1; J: TRBJ2-6; V: TRBV9; size: -; DNA: TGTGCCAGCAGCATGGGACAGGGTCGGTCTGGGGCCAACGTCCTGACTTTC; CDR3: CASSMGQGRSGANVLTF
D: -; J: TRBJ1-2; V: TRBV10-3; size: -; DNA: TGTGCCTCCAGGGAGGGTGACTATGGCTACACCTTC; CDR3: CASREGDYGYTF
D: -; J: TRBJ2-3; V: TRBV5-1; size: once; DNA: TGCGCCAGCAGCTTGGCTGCGTTAGCGGGCACAGATACGCAGTATTTT; CDR3: CASSLAALAGTDTQYF
D: -; J: TRBJ2-7; V: TRBV5-1; size: -; DNA: TGCGCCAGCAGCAGCGCACAGATTTCCGAGCAGTACTTC; CDR3: CASSSAQISEQYF
D: -; J: TRBJ1-5; V: TRBV5-8; size: many; DNA: TGTGCCAGCAGCTTGCGTGCGGGGGATAGCAATCAGCCCCAGCATTTT; CDR3: CASSLRAGDSNQPQHF
D: TRBD2; J: TRBJ2-2; V: TRBV19; size: once; DNA: TGTGCCAGTAGTATAGGGCGGGGGTCGAACACCGGGGAGCTGTTTTTT; CDR3: CASSIGRGSNTGELFF
D: -; J: TRBJ1-5; V: TRBV5-1; size: -; DNA: TGCGCCAGCAGCTTTGTCGGCGATCAGCCCCAGCATTTT; CDR3: CASSFVGDQPQHF
D: TRBD1; J: TRBJ1-5; V: TRBV30; size: -; DNA: TGTGCCTGGGCACCCGGACAGGGGGCACGGCAGCCCCAGCATTTT; CDR3: CAWAPGQGARQPQHF
D: -; J: TRBJ1-1; V: TRBV5-1; size: -; DNA: TGCGCCAGCAGCTGGGGACACTTAAGGGGTACTGAAGCTTTCTTT; CDR3: CASSWGHLRGTEAFF
D: TRBD1; J: TRBJ2-7; V: TRBV4-3; size: once; DNA: TGCGCCAGCAGCCAGAGCAGACAGGGACCCTACGAGCAGTACTTC; CDR3: CASSQSRQGPYEQYF
D: -; J: TRBJ1-1; V: TRBV6-5; size: -; DNA: TGTGCCAGCAGTACCCGGGGCCCTAGAGGAGCTTTCTTT; CDR3: CASSTRGPRGAFF
D: -; J: TRBJ1-3; V: TRBV28; size: -; DNA: TGTGCCAGCAGTTTGGCTGTAATTGATGGAAACACCATATATTTT; CDR3: CASSLAVIDGNTIYF
D: -; J: TRBJ2-1; V: TRBV7-9; size: -; DNA: TGTGCCAGCAGCTTAAACGGGGCGGACTACAATGAGCAGTTCTTC; CDR3: CASSLNGADYNEQFF
D: -; J: TRBJ2-1; V: TRBV5-4; size: -; DNA: TGTGCCAGCTCCGCCGCCCAGGGGACCTACAATGAGCAGTTCTTC; CDR3: CASSAAQGTYNEQFF
D: -; J: TRBJ2-1; V: TRBV19; size: -; DNA: TGTGCCAGTAGCCATCCAGAGGGGGGGCCTTCCTACAATGAGCAGTTCTTC; CDR3: CASSHPEGGPSYNEQFF
D: TRBD1; J: TRBJ1-1; V: TRBV30; size: once; DNA: TGTGCCTCCACGCACCGTACCCGGGACAGGGAGAACACTGAAGCTTTCTTT; CDR3: CASTHRTRDRENTEAFF
D: -; J: TRBJ1-6; V: TRBV11-2; size: many; DNA: TGTGCCAGCAGCTTCATCAATTCACCCCTCCACTTT; CDR3: CASSFINSPLHF
D: TRBD2; J: TRBJ2-3; V: TRBV28; size: -; DNA: TGTGCCAGCAGACCTTGGGGGGGACGGGGCACAGATACGCAGTATTTT; CDR3: CASRPWGGRGTDTQYF
D: TRBD2; J: TRBJ2-7; V: TRBV28; size: -; DNA: TGTGCCAGCAGGCTACAGCGGGAGGAGCGAGACTACGAGCAGTACTTC; CDR3: CASRLQREERDYEQYF
D: TRBD1; J: TRBJ2-4; V: TRBV6-5; size: -; DNA: TGTGCCAGCAGTTACGGACGGACAGGGAACATTCAGTACTTC; CDR3: CASSYGRTGNIQYF
D: TRBD2; J: TRBJ2-1; V: TRBV7-9; size: -; DNA: TGTGCCAGCAGCCGCTCACCGGGACTAGCGGGATACGGTGAGCAGTTCTTC; CDR3: CASSRSPGLAGYGEQFF
D: TRBD2; J: TRBJ2-7; V: TRBV10-3; size: -; DNA: TGTGCCATCAGTGAGTCGTTAGGCGGGGGTACCTACGAGCAGTACTTC; CDR3: CAISESLGGGTYEQYF
D: -; J: TRBJ1-5; V: TRBV6-5; size: once; DNA: TGTGCCAGCAGTTACTCCGACCCACCGGCCCCGTCCCAGCATTTT; CDR3: CASSYSDPPAPSQHF
D: -; J: TRBJ1-4; V: TRBV7-2; size: -; DNA: TGTGCCAGCAGCTTAGGCGTCAGGGAAAAACTGTTTTTT; CDR3: CASSLGVREKLFF
D: -; J: TRBJ2-5; V: TRBV6-1; size: few; DNA: TGTGCCAGCACTATATTACAGGGTGGAGAGACCCAGTACTTC; CDR3: CASTILQGGETQYF
D: TRBD1; J: TRBJ2-4; V: TRBV27; size: -; DNA: TGTGCCAGCAGTTTAGGGACAGGGCGAGCCAAAAACATTCAGTACTTC; CDR3: CASSLGTGRAKNIQYF
D: -; J: TRBJ2-2; V: TRBV7-2; size: -; DNA: TGTGCCAGCAGCAAGGATCAAGGCGGGGAGCTGTTTTTT; CDR3: CASSKDQGGELFF
D: -; J: TRBJ2-7; V: TRBV7-3; size: -; DNA: TGTGCCAGCAGCTTAGGGTCTGGCGGTGGCTACGAGCAGTACTTC; CDR3: CASSLGSGGGYEQYF
D: TRBD1; J: TRBJ2-5; V: TRBV18; size: few; DNA: TGTGCCAGCTCACCACAGGGGGCAGGAGAGACCCAGTACTTC; CDR3: CASSPQGAGETQYF
D: -; J: TRBJ1-1; V: TRBV28; size: -; DNA: TGTGCCAGCAGGACAAGGACTGAAGCTTTCTTT; CDR3: CASRTRTEAFF
D: -; J: TRBJ1-4; V: TRBV11-2; size: -; DNA: TGTGCCAGCAGCTTAGGGCGTGCAGGGGAGAGGGAAAAACTGTTTTTT; CDR3: CASSLGRAGEREKLFF
D: -; J: TRBJ2-7; V: TRBV13; size: -; DNA: TGTGCCAGCAGGGCCCAAGGGGAGTCCTACGAGCAGTACTTC; CDR3: CASRAQGESYEQYF
D: -; J: TRBJ2-7; V: TRBV6-1; size: once; DNA: TGTGCCAGCAGTGAATCCCACAGGGGAGGCGCCTACGAGCAGTACTTC; CDR3: CASSESHRGGAYEQYF
D: -; J: TRBJ2-1; V: TRBV30; size: -; DNA: TGTGCCTCTGGGAGGCTACCGGGGTACAATGAGCAGTTCTTC; CDR3: CASGRLPGYNEQFF
D: TRBD1; J: TRBJ1-1; V: TRBV29-1; size: -; DNA: TGCAGCGTTGAAGATCGGGGACAGGGCACTGAAGCTTTCTTT; CDR3: CSVEDRGQGTEAFF
D: TRBD2; J: TRBJ2-7; V: TRBV5-3; size: -; DNA: TGTGCCAGAAGCCCCCCTAGCCGGGCTAGCGGGACGCAAAACTGCGAGCAGTACTTC; CDR3: CARSPPSRASGTQNCEQYF
D: TRBD2; J: TRBJ2-5; V: TRBV2; size: -; DNA: TGTGCCAGCAGTGCCTTTCTAGCGGGAGAGACCCAGTACTTC; CDR3: CASSAFLAGETQYF
D: -; J: TRBJ1-2; V: TRBV11-2; size: -; DNA: TGTGCCAGCAGCTCCCTGGGATATGGCTACACCTTC; CDR3: CASSSLGYGYTF
D: -; J: TRBJ1-5; V: TRBV29-1; size: -; DNA: TGCAGCGCCCTCGGGGGGTCGGGTCAGCCCCAGCATTTT; CDR3: CSALGGSGQPQHF
D: TRBD1; J: TRBJ1-1; V: TRBV5-6; size: few; DNA: TGTGCCAGCAGTGCGGGACAGGGAACCACTGAAGCTTTCTTT; CDR3: CASSAGQGTTEAFF
D: -; J: TRBJ1-2; V: TRBV10-1; size: once; DNA: TGCGCCAGCAGTGAGACAGTGAACTATGGCTACACCTTC; CDR3: CASSETVNYGYTF
D: TRBD1; J: TRBJ1-2; V: TRBV28; size: once; DNA: TGTGCCAGCAATAACCCGAACAGGGGTTCCAATGGCTACACCTTC; CDR3: CASNNPNRGSNGYTF
D: TRBD1; J: TRBJ1-2; V: TRBV29-1; size: few; DNA: TGCAGCGTTGAGGGACAGGGAGTAGGCTACACCTTC; CDR3: CSVEGQGVGYTF
D: TRBD1; J: TRBJ2-7; V: TRBV11-2; size: -; DNA: TGTGCCAGCAGCTTGAGCCCCCCCGGACAGGGATGGGGGGACGAGCAGTACTTC; CDR3: CASSLSPPGQGWGDEQYF
D: -; J: TRBJ2-7; V: TRBV28; size: once; DNA: TGTGCCAGCAGCCCTTTTGCGGGGAACTCCTACGAGCAGTACTTC; CDR3: CASSPFAGNSYEQYF
D: -; J: TRBJ1-2; V: TRBV19; size: -; DNA: TGTGCCAGTACCGGGACGACCGGCGGCTACACCTTC; CDR3: CASTGTTGGYTF
D: TRBD1; J: TRBJ2-7; V: TRBV28; size: -; DNA: TGTGCCAGCAGTCACGCAGGACAGGGGAGTGGATACGAGCAGTACTTC; CDR3: CASSHAGQGSGYEQYF
D: TRBD2; J: TRBJ2-3; V: TRBV10-3; size: -; DNA: TGTGCCATCAGTAAGGCGGGAGGGACAGATACGCAGTATTTT; CDR3: CAISKAGGTDTQYF
D: -; J: TRBJ2-3; V: TRBV18; size: -; DNA: TGTGCCAGCTCACCAACTGGGGGGGATACGCAGTATTTT; CDR3: CASSPTGGDTQYF
D: -; J: TRBJ1-5; V: TRBV11-3; size: -; DNA: TGTGCCAGCAGACTTGGGGTTACAGGTCCCTTAAATCAGCCCCAGCATTTT; CDR3: CASRLGVTGPLNQPQHF
D: -; J: TRBJ2-7; V: TRBV5-1; size: -; DNA: TGCGCCAGCAGCTTGGAGGCAGGCTACGCGCAGTACTTC; CDR3: CASSLEAGYAQYF
D: -; J: TRBJ1-1; V: TRBV30; size: few; DNA: TGTGCCTGGAGTGGACGGGTAAGGTACAACACTGAAGCTTTCTTT; CDR3: CAWSGRVRYNTEAFF